These 5 T cell receptor beta chains share one sample of origin, sequenced in a study of T cells in women clearing cervical HPV infection. Profiled with immunoSEQ multiplex PCR; TCRdb holds only in-frame clones, not every one. The specimen's table records about 20,000 clones. Material: blood buffy coat. The receptors stem from a woman between 18 and 70 years old with a cervical HPV16 infection that either progressed to CIN3+ or cleared (not recorded which).

On this clone itself: The missing CDR3 end, 3 residues past where the read stops, is filled in from the germline J gene. This sequence joins TRBV2 and TRBJ1-5; no clear D gene. CDR3 size: 15 residues. Germline CDR1 reads SNHLY; CDR2 reads FYNNEI. Between the trimmed V and J ends, which lost 2 bases and 3 bases, there was a span of 11 bases. The DNA read from the CDR3 is TGTGCCAGCAGTGAATTCGTTACTAACAATCAGCCC. Translating it yields CASSEFVTNNQP. The entire CDR3 sequence reads CASSEFVTNNQPQHF.

As to this clone: The read ends 3 residues before the CDR3 terminus; that terminus is restored from the germline J gene. The chain combines TRBV5-4 with TRBJ2-3; D is perhaps TRBD2 (5 bases). Germline V gene sequence: CDR1 SGHNT, CDR2 YYREEE (reference sequence). The CDR3 loop spans 14 amino acids. V lost 1 base, J lost 5 bases, and 11 bases lay in between. The CDR3 sequence: CASSLRLAGDTQYF. The DNA read from the CDR3 is TGTGCCAGCAGCTTGCGCCTAGCAGGAGATACG.

A note on this clone: The read ends 3 residues early relative to the CDR3; the germline J gene fills the gap. The chain has TRBV7-9 and TRBJ2-3, with D possibly being TRBD1 (5 bases). Germline V gene lookup returns CDR1 SEHNR and CDR2 FQNEAQ (reference sequence). The CDR3 consists of 14 residues. The sequenced part of the CDR3 DNA is TGTGCCAGCAGCTTCCCAGGGTATAAAGAGACG. Translating gives CASSFPGYKET. The full-length CDR3 reads as CASSFPGYKETQYF.

As for this clone: From the germline J gene comes the end of the CDR3, since the read stops 3 residues before it. The rearrangement joins TRBV10-3 to TRBJ2-7, with D tentatively TRBD1 (6 bases). CDR1 ENHRY and CDR2 SYGVKD come from the germline V gene. The CDR3 loop spans 14 amino acids. The V and J ends lost 0 bases and 2 bases respectively, with 8 bases between them. The part of the CDR3 DNA that was read is TGTGCCATCAGTGAGTCGGACAGTCCCTACGAG. It is translated as CAISESDSPYE. The full CDR3 protein reads CAISESDSPYEQYF.

Partial CDR3 DNA: TGTGCCAGTAGTATTTCGGGAGATACG. It specifies CASSISGDT. In full, the CDR3 is CASSISGDTQYF. This chain joins TRBV19 and TRBJ2-3; no clear D gene. The read falls 3 residues short of the CDR3 end, and the missing part is taken from the germline J gene. CDR3 size: 12 residues. V lost 3 bases and J 5 bases, leaving 6 bases between the germline ends. Germline CDR1 reads LNHDA; CDR2 reads SQIVND (reference sequence).